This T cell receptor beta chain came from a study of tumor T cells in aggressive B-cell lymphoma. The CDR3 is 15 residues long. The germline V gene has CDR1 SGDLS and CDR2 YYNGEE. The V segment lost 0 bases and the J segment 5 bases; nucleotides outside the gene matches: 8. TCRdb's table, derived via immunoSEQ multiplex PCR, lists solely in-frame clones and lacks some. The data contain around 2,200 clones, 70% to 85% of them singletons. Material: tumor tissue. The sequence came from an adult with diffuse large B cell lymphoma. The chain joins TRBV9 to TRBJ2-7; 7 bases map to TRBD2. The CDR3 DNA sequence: TGTGCCAGCAGCGTAGTGGCGGGAGCTAGCCACGAGCAGTACTTC. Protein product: CASSVVAGASHEQYF.